This is a list of T cell receptor beta chains from one sample in a study of OX40 agonist ivuxolimab in advanced cancers. The protocol was immunoSEQ multiplex PCR, while the TCRdb copy is restricted to in-frame clones and leaves out a portion. Of some 50,000 clones listed, about 91% are singletons. The material sequenced was CD4+ or CD8+ T cells sorted from blood, taken in a trial of the OX40 agonist ivuxolimab. The receptors stem from an adult with an advanced solid tumor such as melanoma, head and neck, liver or kidney cancer. Both conserved end residues are part of each CDR3. The D gene is left open where the match is weak. Where a row states a size, it is once, few, many or the class of an expanded clone; other rows omit it.

>17|NA|TRBV10-3|TRBJ2-1|NA
TGTGCCATCAGTGGGACGTCGGGATACAACCTCTACAATGAGCAGTTCTTC
CAISGTSGYNLYNEQFF
>12|NA|TRBV2|TRBJ1-1|NA
TGTGCCAGACAGGGAATGAACACTGAAGCTTTCTTT
CARQGMNTEAFF
>14|NA|TRBV30|TRBJ1-1|NA
TGTGCCTGGAGTGTACAAGCAGGGTCCCCTGAAGCTTTCTTT
CAWSVQAGSPEAFF
>16|NA|TRBV29-1|TRBJ2-2|NA
TGCAGCGTTGAAGACAGGGAAAAAGGGAACACCGGGGAGCTGTTTTTT
CSVEDREKGNTGELFF
>11|NA|TRBV15|TRBJ2-3|NA
TGTGCCACCAGCAGAGGGGATACGCAGTATTTT
CATSRGDTQYF
>16|NA|TRBV13|TRBJ1-2|NA
TGTGCCAGCAGCTCAGGCGGGGGGATTGCTAACTATGGCTACACCTTC
CASSSGGGIANYGYTF
>20|NA|TRBV4-1|TRBJ1-2|TRBD1
TGCGCCAGCAGCCAGCTTCCCGGACAGGGGATCGGTTTGGCTAACTATGGCTACACCTTC
CASSQLPGQGIGLANYGYTF
>15|NA|TRBV5-8|TRBJ2-3|TRBD2
TGTGCCAGCAGCCCCCCGAGCGGGGGGGCAGATACGCAGTATTTT
CASSPPSGGADTQYF
>14|NA|TRBV6-1|TRBJ2-2|TRBD2
TGTGCCAGCTCCTGGACTAGCGGCACCGGGGAGCTGTTTTTT
CASSWTSGTGELFF
>14|NA|TRBV5-1|TRBJ1-6|NA
TGCGCCAGCCGGACCGACAGAAATAATTCACCCCTCCACTTT
CASRTDRNNSPLHF
>11|NA|TRBV9|TRBJ2-3|TRBD1
TGTGCCAGCAGCGACCGGACAGGGATAGTTTTT
CASSDRTGIVF
>12|NA|TRBV11-2|TRBJ1-4|NA
TGTGCCAGCAGCCGAGATGGTACGAAACTGTTTTTT
CASSRDGTKLFF
>14|once|TRBV7-8|TRBJ2-7|NA
TGTGCCAGCAGCTTAGGGCAGGATTCCTACGAGCAGTACTTC
CASSLGQDSYEQYF
>15|NA|TRBV6-1|TRBJ2-5|NA
TGTGCCAGCAGTGAAAGGGTAATCGCCGGTAGGACCCAGTACTTC
CASSERVIAGRTQYF
>16|NA|TRBV5-4|TRBJ2-1|TRBD1
TGTGCCAGCAGCGAACGGGACAGGGGGTTTTTTAGTGAGCAGTTCTTC
CASSERDRGFFSEQFF
>15|NA|TRBV7-7|TRBJ2-2|TRBD1
TGTGCTAGCAGCAAAGGGACAGGGGACACCGGGGAGCTGTTTTTT
CASSKGTGDTGELFF
>17|NA|TRBV5-8|TRBJ2-7|TRBD1
TGTGCCAGCAGCCCGAGACGGACAGGGGTCAGAGCCTACGAGCAGTACTTC
CASSPRRTGVRAYEQYF
>15|NA|TRBV19|TRBJ1-6|NA
TGTGCCAGTAGTATAGAAATGTGGAATAATTCACCCCTCCACTTT
CASSIEMWNNSPLHF
>15|NA|TRBV19|TRBJ1-3|NA
TGTGCCAGTAGTATAACAGTCGACTCTGGAAACACCATATATTTT
CASSITVDSGNTIYF
>16|NA|TRBV5-1|TRBJ1-3|NA
TGCGCCAGCAGCTCGGTTCTCGGTGGCTCTGGAAACACCATATATTTT
CASSSVLGGSGNTIYF
>13|once|TRBV5-1|TRBJ1-2|NA
TGCGCCAGCAGCTTGGATTCGGAAGGTGGCTACACCTTC
CASSLDSEGGYTF
>14|NA|TRBV19|TRBJ2-3|TRBD2
TGTGCCAGTGAAGCGGGAGTTGGTGGGGATACGCAGTATTTT
CASEAGVGGDTQYF
>11|NA|TRBV29-1|TRBJ2-7|NA
TGCAGCGTTGAGAACAGCTACGAGCAGTACTTC
CSVENSYEQYF
>14|medium-sized|TRBV6-4|TRBJ1-5|TRBD1
TGTGCCAGCAGTGACGGGACAGGGGGAGAGCCCCAGCATTTT
CASSDGTGGEPQHF
>13|once|TRBV27|TRBJ2-7|NA
TGTGCCAGCAGTTTGCGGGAACCCTACGAGCAGTACTTC
CASSLREPYEQYF
>14|NA|TRBV6-1|TRBJ1-2|NA
TGTGCCAGCATACCTTGGACAGACTCTCATGGCTACACCTTC
CASIPWTDSHGYTF
>15|NA|TRBV5-4|TRBJ1-2|NA
TGTGCCAGCAGCTTGAGCCAGTACGGGGGCTATGGCTACACCTTC
CASSLSQYGGYGYTF
>15|NA|TRBV9|TRBJ2-1|TRBD2
TGTGCCAGCAGCCCTAGCGGGAGGGTCTACAATGAGCAGTTCTTC
CASSPSGRVYNEQFF
>14|NA|TRBV5-6|TRBJ2-7|TRBD1
TGTGCCAGCAGCTTCGCTACAGGGGGATACGAGCAGTACTTC
CASSFATGGYEQYF
>17|NA|TRBV4-1|TRBJ1-1|NA
TGCGCCAGCAGCCAAGTCATGATTGACACGTCGAACACTGAAGCTTTCTTT
CASSQVMIDTSNTEAFF
>14|NA|TRBV30|TRBJ1-2|NA
TGTGCCTGGAGTGAGAATCTGGGCCTCTATGGCTACACCTTC
CAWSENLGLYGYTF
>12|NA|TRBV28|TRBJ2-3|NA
TGTGCCAGCAGCCCGTGGCCCAGGGTCCTATATTTT
CASSPWPRVLYF